This T cell receptor (beta chain) derives from a study of T cell responses to AZD1222 COVID-19 vaccine. Here immunoSEQ multiplex PCR was the method, and the copy in TCRdb shows in-frame clones only, minus some. The table records approximately 110,000 clones, roughly 91% of them present only once. Study-level findings and limits: CD4 TCRs linked to vaccination spanned spike, dominating at 160-218 and 743-854. Donors skewed white British and female; clonal diversity was possibly underestimated. Targets within unmutated variant regions were reportedly found for nearly half of spike-specific TCRs. Seropositive AZD1222 recipients at baseline numbered only six or seven.

In the case of this clone: Antigen specificity is unknown.

The source was peripheral blood, collected on day 0 of AZD1222 vaccination. The source is an adult in good health.

The CDR3 sequence: CASSERTFGYTF. Written as DNA, the CDR3 is TGCGCCAGCAGCGAACGGACATTTGGCTACACCTTC. The genes are TRBV10-2 and TRBJ1-2, with D possibly being TRBD1 (5 bases). CDR1 and CDR2 from the germline V gene are WSHSY and SAAADI. Deletions cut 6 bases from V and 7 bases from J, with 12 bases between. The CDR3 covers 12 residues.